This note documents a single T cell receptor (beta chain) sequence. From germline, CDR1 is LNHDA and CDR2 SQIVND (reference sequence). The CDR3 is 15 amino acids. V gave up 2 bases and J gave up 0 bases, with 10 bases separating them. The source of the sample is a study of control samples from healthy donors and cancer patients. Some clones are missing from TCRdb's copy, which holds only in-frame ones; the method was immunoSEQ multiplex PCR. The repertoire includes 150,000 to 200,000 clones, 96% of them detected once, and over 0.9% sits in the top ten. The TCR sequence derives from a woman in her twenties or thirties in good health. This chain connects TRBV19 to TRBJ1-2; D call uncertain. The sequencing input was blood. CDR3 sequence (DNA): TGTGCCAGTAGTATAACTCAGAAGTCTAACTATGGCTACACCTTC. It translates to CASSITQKSNYGYTF.